Presented here are 7 T cell receptor beta chains from one specimen sequenced in a study of CD8 T cells in Susac syndrome. After extraction with the RNeasy kit, about 0.5 to 1 ug of the RNA was reverse transcribed using random hexamers. TCRdb recomputed calls from the immunoSEQ multiplex PCR reads with MiXCR, one row per CDR3 protein. This table holds roughly 160,000 distinct CDR3 sequences, 90% to 95% found once. The sequenced sample consisted of CD4+ T cells from PBMCs. All receptors come from a human donor in good health.

This clonotype was observed a single time. The chain is built from TRBV2 and TRBJ2-7; 10 positions agree with TRBD1. V shed 3 bases, J shed 6 bases, and the junction held 5 bases outside the gene matches. The CDR3 is 14 amino acids. From germline, CDR1 is SNHLY and CDR2 FYNNEI. Here the CDR3 DNA reads TGTGCCAGCAGTGAGGGGGACAGGGGAATCGAGCAGTACTTC. Protein product: CASSEGDRGIEQYF.

The chain combines TRBV19 with TRBJ2-2; D unclear. V lost 6 bases, J lost 3 bases, and 2 bases lay in between. This CDR3 comprises 11 residues. Germline V CDR1 and CDR2: LNHDA, SQIVND (reference sequence). The DNA for the CDR3 is TGTGCCAGTAGAGACACCGGGGAGCTGTTTTTT. This translates into CASRDTGELFF.

The chain recombines TRBV29-1 with TRBJ1-2; D perhaps matches TRBD1 (5 bases). The V end lost 8 bases, the J end lost 8 bases, and 21 bases lay between the germline ends. Germline assignment: CDR1 SQVTM and CDR2 ANQGSEA. CDR3 length: 13 amino acids. CDR3 coding DNA: TGCAGCAGTCCGGGACGGCCGGGTGAGGGCTACACCTTC. As protein: CSSPGRPGEGYTF. The full variable domain, completed using reference TRBV29-1 and TRBJ1-2, is SAVISQKPSRDICQRGTSLTIQCQVDSQVTMMFWYRQQPGQSLTLIATANQGSEATYESGFVIDKFPISRPNLTFSTLTVSNMSPEDSSIYLCSSPGRPGEGYTFGSGTRLTVV.

The V call is TRBV5-1, the J call TRBJ1-2; no clear D. V lost 0 bases, J lost 5 bases, and 14 bases lay in between. The CDR3 runs 15 residues. Germline V gene data show CDR1 as SGHRS and CDR2 as YFSETQ. For the CDR3, the DNA is TGCGCCAGCAGCTTGGTAGGCGAATTCGGATATGGCTACACCTTC. Protein product: CASSLVGEFGYGYTF.

The chain uses TRBV5-1 and TRBJ2-3, with a tentative D call TRBD2 (5 bases). The V gene lost 4 bases and the J gene lost 2 bases, with 14 bases spanning the gap. This CDR3 is built from 15 residues. Looked up from germline, CDR1 is SGHRS and CDR2 is YFSETQ. In nucleotides, the CDR3 is TGCGCCAGCAGCCCGCGGACCGGGGACACAGATACGCAGTATTTT. It yields the protein CASSPRTGDTDTQYF.

This sequence joins TRBV19 and TRBJ1-2, with D hard to call. The CDR3 consists of 13 residues. CDR1 and CDR2 (germline): LNHDA, SQIVND (reference sequence). Trimming removed 7 bases at V and 10 bases at J, with 19 bases between. CDR3 nucleotide sequence: TGTGCCAGTATGTTCGTAGCTGCCGGGTACTACACCTTC. Residues: CASMFVAAGYYTF.

This clonotype has a single count. The chain employs TRBV12-3 or TRBV12-4 and TRBJ2-2; D not resolved. The CDR3 loop spans 13 amino acids. Between the trimmed V and J ends, which lost 7 bases and 5 bases, there was a span of 11 bases. DNA for the CDR3: TGTGCCAGCATTTCCCTTGGAACCGGGGAGCTGTTTTTT. It is translated as CASISLGTGELFF.